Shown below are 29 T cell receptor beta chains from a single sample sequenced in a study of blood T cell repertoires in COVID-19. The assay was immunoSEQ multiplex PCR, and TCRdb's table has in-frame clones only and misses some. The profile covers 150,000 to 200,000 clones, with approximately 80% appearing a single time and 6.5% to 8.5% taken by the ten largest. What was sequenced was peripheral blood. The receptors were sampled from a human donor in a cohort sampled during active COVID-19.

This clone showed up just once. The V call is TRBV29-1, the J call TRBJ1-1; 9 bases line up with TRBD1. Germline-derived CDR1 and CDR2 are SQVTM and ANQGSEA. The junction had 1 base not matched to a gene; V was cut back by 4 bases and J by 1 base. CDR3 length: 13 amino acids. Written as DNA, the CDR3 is TGCAGCGTTGGGACAGGGGCGAACACTGAAGCTTTCTTT. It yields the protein CSVGTGANTEAFF.

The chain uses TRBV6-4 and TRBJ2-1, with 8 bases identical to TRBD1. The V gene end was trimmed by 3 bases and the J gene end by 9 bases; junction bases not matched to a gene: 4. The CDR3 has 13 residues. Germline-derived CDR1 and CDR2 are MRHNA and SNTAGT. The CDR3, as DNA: TGTGCCAGCAGTGATACAGGGGGAGCTGAGCAGTTCTTC. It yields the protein CASSDTGGAEQFF.

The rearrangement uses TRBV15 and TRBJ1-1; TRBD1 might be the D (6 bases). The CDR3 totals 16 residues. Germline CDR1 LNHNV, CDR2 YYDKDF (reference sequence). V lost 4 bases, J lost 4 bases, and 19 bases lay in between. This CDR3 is CATSTLLRGGSTEAFF. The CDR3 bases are TGTGCCACCAGCACGCTCCTCCGAGGGGGTAGCACTGAAGCTTTCTTT.

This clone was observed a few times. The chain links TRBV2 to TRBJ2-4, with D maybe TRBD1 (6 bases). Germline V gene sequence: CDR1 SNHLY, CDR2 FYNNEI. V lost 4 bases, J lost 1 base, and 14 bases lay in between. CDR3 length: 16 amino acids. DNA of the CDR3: TGTGCCAGCAGTGGGTCCAGGGGACCGGCCAAAAACATTCAGTACTTC. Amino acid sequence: CASSGSRGPAKNIQYF.

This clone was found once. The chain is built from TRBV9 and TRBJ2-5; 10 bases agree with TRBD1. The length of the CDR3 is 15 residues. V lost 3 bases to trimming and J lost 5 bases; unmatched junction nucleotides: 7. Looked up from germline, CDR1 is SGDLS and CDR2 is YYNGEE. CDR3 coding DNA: TGTGCCAGCAGCGGAGGACAGGGGGGCAGGGAGACCCAGTACTTC. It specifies CASSGGQGGRETQYF.

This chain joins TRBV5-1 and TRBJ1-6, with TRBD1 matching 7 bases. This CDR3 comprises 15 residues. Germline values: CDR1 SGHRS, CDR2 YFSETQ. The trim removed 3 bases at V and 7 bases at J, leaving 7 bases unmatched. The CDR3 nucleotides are TGCGCCAGCAGCTCCTGGGACAGCCAAAATTCACCCCTCCACTTT. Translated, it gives CASSSWDSQNSPLHF.

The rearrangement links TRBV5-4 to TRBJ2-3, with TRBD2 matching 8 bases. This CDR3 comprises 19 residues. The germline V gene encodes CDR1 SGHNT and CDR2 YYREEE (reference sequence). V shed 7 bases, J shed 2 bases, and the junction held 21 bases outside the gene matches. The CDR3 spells CASCRAGGASPTFTDTQYF. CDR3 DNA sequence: TGTGCCAGCTGCAGGGCGGGGGGCGCCTCCCCCACTTTCACAGATACGCAGTATTTT.

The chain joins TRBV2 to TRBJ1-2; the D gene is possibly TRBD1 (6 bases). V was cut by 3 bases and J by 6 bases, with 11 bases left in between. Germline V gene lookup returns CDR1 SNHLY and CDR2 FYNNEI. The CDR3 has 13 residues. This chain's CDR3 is CASSERGGHGYTF. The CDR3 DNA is TGTGCCAGCAGTGAGAGGGGGGGCCATGGCTACACCTTC. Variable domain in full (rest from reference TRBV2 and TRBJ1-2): EPEVTQTPSHQVTQMGQEVILRCVPISNHLYFYWYRQILGQKVEFLVSFYNNEISEKSEIFDDQFSVERPDGSNFTLKIRSTKLEDSAMYFCASSERGGHGYTFGSGTRLTVV.

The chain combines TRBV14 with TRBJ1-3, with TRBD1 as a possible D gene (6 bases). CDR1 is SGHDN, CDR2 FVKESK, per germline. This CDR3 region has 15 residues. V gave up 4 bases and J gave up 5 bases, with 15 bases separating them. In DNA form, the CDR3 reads TGTGCCAGCAGCCGAACCTGGGGGCCTAGAAACACCATATATTTT. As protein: CASSRTWGPRNTIYF. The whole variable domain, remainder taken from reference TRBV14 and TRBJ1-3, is EAGVTQFPSHSVIEKGQTVTLRCDPISGHDNLYWYRRVMGKEIKFLLHFVKESKQDESGMPNNRFLAERTGGTYSTLKVQPAELEDSGVYFCASSRTWGPRNTIYFGEGSWLTVV.

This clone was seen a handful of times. CDR3 nucleotides: TGTGCCAGCAGCCTGGGCGTCGTGGCCTATGGCTACACCTTC. It encodes CASSLGVVAYGYTF. The chain has TRBV7-9 and TRBJ1-2; unclear D gene. Germline V lookup: CDR1 SEHNR, CDR2 FQNEAQ (reference sequence). The ends were cut back, 5 bases at V and 4 bases at J, with 14 bases in the middle. This CDR3 spans 14 amino acids.

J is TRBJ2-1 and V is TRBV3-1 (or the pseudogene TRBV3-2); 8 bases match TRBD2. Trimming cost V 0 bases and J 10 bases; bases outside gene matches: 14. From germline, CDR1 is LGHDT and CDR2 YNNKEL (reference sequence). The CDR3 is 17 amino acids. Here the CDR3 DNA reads TGTGCCAGCAGCCAAGAAGGGGGGGTAGCGGGGAACGGCGAGCAGTTCTTC. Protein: CASSQEGGVAGNGEQFF.

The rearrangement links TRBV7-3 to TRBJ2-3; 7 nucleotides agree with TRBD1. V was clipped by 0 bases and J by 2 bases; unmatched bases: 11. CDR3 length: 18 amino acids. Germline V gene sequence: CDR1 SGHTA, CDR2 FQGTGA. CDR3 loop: CASSLTPGTAKNTDTQYF. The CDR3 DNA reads TGTGCCAGCAGCTTAACGCCCGGGACAGCAAAAAACACAGATACGCAGTATTTT.

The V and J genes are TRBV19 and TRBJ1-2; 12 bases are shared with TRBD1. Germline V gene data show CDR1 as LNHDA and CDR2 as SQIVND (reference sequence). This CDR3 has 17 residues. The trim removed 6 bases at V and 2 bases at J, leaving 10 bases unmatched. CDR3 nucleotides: TGTGCCAGTAGGGCCGGGACAGGGGGCGCCAAGAACTATGGCTACACCTTC. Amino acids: CASRAGTGGAKNYGYTF.

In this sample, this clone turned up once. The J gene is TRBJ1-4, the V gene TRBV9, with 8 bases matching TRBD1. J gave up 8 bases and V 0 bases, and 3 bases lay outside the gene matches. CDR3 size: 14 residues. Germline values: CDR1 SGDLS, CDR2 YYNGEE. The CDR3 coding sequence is TGTGCCAGCAGCGTAGGACAGGGGAAGGAAAAACTGTTTTTT. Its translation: CASSVGQGKEKLFF.

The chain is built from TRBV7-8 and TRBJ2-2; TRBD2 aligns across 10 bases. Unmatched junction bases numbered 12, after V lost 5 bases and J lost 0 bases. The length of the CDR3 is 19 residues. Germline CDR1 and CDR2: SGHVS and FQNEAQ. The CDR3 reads CASSPSVLAGYANTGELFF. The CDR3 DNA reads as TGTGCCAGCAGCCCCTCGGTACTAGCGGGGTATGCGAACACCGGGGAGCTGTTTTTT. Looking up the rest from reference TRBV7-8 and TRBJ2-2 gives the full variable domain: GAGVSQSPRYKVAKRGQDVALRCDPISGHVSLFWYQQALGQGPEFLTYFQNEAQLDKSGLPSDRFFAERPEGSVSTLKIQRTQQEDSAVYLCASSPSVLAGYANTGELFFGEGSRLTVL.

This CDR3 is CASSVSDEQYF. CDR3 DNA sequence: TGTGCCAGCAGCGTAAGCGACGAGCAGTACTTC. This rearrangement joins TRBV11-1 to TRBJ2-7, with unresolved D. Per the germline V gene, CDR1 is SGHAT and CDR2 is FQDESV (reference sequence). The CDR3 sequence is 11 residues long. Trimming pared 5 bases from V and 5 bases from J, leaving 7 bases between.

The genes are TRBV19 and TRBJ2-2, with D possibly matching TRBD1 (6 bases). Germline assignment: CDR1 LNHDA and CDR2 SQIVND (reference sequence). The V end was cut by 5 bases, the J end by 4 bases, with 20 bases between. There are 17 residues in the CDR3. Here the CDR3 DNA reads TGTGCCAGTAGTGTCACAGGGTCGGGTGGTGGCACCGGGGAGCTGTTTTTT. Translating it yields CASSVTGSGGGTGELFF.

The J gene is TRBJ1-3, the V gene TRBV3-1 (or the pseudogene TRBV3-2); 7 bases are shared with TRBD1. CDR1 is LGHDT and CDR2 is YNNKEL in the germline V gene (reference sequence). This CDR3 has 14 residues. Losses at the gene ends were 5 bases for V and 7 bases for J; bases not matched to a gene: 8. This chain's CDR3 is CASSSTSGGNTIYF. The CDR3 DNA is TGTGCCAGCAGCTCAACGTCAGGGGGGAACACCATATATTTT.

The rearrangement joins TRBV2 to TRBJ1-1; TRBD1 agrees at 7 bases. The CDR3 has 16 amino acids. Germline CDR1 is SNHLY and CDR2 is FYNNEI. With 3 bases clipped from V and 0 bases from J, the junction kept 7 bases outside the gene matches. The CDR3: CASSDAGTEMNTEAFF. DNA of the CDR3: TGTGCCAGCAGTGATGCCGGGACAGAAATGAACACTGAAGCTTTCTTT.

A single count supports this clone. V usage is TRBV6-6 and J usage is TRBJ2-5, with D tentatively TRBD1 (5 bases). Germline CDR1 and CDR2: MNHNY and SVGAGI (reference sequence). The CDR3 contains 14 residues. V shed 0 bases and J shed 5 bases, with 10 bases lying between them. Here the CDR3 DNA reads TGTGCCAGCAGTTACTCGGGGCAGAGCGAGACCCAGTACTTC. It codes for CASSYSGQSETQYF.

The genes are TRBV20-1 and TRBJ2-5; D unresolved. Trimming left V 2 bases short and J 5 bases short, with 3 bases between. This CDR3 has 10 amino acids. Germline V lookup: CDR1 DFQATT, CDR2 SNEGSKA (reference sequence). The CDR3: CSARSETQYF. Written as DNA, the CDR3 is TGCAGTGCTAGATCGGAGACCCAGTACTTC.

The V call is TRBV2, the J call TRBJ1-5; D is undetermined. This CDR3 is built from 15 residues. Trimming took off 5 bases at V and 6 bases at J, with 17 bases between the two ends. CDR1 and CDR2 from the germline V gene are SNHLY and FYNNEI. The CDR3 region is CASSLDTVLGQPQHF. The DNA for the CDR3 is TGTGCCAGCAGTCTTGACACGGTCTTGGGTCAGCCCCAGCATTTT.

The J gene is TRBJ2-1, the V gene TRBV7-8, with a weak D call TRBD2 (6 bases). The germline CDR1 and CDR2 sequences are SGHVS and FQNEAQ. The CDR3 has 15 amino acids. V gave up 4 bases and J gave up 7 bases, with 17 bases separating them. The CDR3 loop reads CASSWTGDRGNEQFF. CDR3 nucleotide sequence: TGTGCCAGCAGCTGGACGGGGGACCGGGGAAATGAGCAGTTCTTC.

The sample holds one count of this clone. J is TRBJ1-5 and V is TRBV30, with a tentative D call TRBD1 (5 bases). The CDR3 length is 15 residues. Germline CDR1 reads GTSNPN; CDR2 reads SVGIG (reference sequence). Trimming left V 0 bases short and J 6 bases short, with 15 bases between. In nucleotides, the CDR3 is TGTGCCTGGAGTGTAGGGGCGAGGTTTAGTCAGCCCCAGCATTTT. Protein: CAWSVGARFSQPQHF.

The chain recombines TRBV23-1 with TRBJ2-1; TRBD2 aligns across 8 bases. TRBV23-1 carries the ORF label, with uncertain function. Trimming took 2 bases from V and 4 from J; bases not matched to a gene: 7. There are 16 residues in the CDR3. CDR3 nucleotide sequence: TGCGCCAGCAGTCAAGCGGGACTAGTTCCTTACAATGAGCAGTTCTTC. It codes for CASSQAGLVPYNEQFF.

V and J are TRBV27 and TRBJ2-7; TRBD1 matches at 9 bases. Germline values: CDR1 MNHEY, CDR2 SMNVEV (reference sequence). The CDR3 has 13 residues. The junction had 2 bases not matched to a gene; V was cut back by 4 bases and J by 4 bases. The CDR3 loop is CASSSTGGYEQYF. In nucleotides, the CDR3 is TGTGCCAGCAGTTCGACAGGGGGTTACGAGCAGTACTTC.

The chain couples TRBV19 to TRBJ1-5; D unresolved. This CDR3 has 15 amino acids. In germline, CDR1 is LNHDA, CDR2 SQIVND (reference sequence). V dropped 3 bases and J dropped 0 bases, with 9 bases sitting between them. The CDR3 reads CASSMGEFSNQPQHF. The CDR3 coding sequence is TGTGCCAGTAGTATGGGAGAATTTAGCAATCAGCCCCAGCATTTT.

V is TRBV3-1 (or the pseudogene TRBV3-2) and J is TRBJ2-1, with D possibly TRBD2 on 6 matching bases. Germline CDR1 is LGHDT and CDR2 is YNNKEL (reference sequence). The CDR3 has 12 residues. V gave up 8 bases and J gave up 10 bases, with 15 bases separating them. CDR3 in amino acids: CASRVGGREQFF. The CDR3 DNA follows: TGTGCCAGCCGGGTCGGGGGACGGGAGCAGTTCTTC.

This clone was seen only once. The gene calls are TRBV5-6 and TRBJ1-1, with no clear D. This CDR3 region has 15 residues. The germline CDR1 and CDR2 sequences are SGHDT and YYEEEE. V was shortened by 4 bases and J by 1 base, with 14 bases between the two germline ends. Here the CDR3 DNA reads TGTGCCAGCAGCCGCGAAATAACAGAGAACACTGAAGCTTTCTTT. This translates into CASSREITENTEAFF.